Sequencing of this T cell receptor beta chain was carried out in a study of T cell clones after liver transplantation. Study in general: Without induction therapy, subjects received standard immunosuppression until 12-24 months post-transplant.

Here immunoSEQ multiplex PCR was the method, and the copy in TCRdb shows in-frame clones only, minus some. The sample shows tens of thousands of clones, 70% of them seen only once. Trimming stripped 4 bases from V and 2 bases from J, with 4 bases between. The length of the CDR3 is 12 residues. Germline V gene data show CDR1 as LNHDA and CDR2 as SQIVND (reference sequence). Sorting of unstimulated PBMCs yielded separate CD3+CD4+ and CD3+CD8+ fractions. This TCR derives from a human patient who received a liver transplant. Some T cells may have come from the graft donor. The sequencing used CD4+ T cells from blood, collected at the approximately 15-month timepoint. The chain uses TRBV19 and TRBJ2-3; D gene ambiguous. The chain's CDR3 is CASSTPTDTQYF. CDR3 DNA: TGTGCCAGTAGTACCCCCACAGATACGCAGTATTTT.